The rows below give T cell receptor beta chains drawn from one sample of a study of cytomegalovirus exposure and HLA in healthy donors. The repertoire was sequenced with immunoSEQ multiplex PCR; TCRdb's copy has only in-frame clones and lacks some. The sample lists about 160,000 clones, about 85% occurring once. Sequenced material: PBMCs. The receptors originated from a male donor in good health and CMV-seropositive. The CDR3 runs from the conserved cysteine through the conserved F or W. A D gene is named only where the DNA matches it firmly.

v_gene: TRBV18; d_gene: .; j_gene: TRBJ1-3; CDR3aa: CASSGAGWDTIYF
v_gene: TRBV9; d_gene: TRBD2; j_gene: TRBJ2-3; CDR3aa: CASSLHQVSSGSTDTQYF
v_gene: TRBV27; d_gene: .; j_gene: TRBJ1-1; CDR3aa: CASRHRKRNTEAFF
v_gene: TRBV30; d_gene: .; j_gene: TRBJ1-5; CDR3aa: CAWSDDSKNQPQHF
v_gene: TRBV6-5; d_gene: TRBD1; j_gene: TRBJ1-1; CDR3aa: CASSTEDRENTEAFF
v_gene: TRBV7-9; d_gene: .; j_gene: .; CDR3aa: CASSGTRGEGPIYEQYF
v_gene: TRBV5-1; d_gene: .; j_gene: TRBJ1-1; CDR3aa: CASSLFGARGEAFF
v_gene: TRBV18; d_gene: .; j_gene: TRBJ1-1; CDR3aa: CASSPGTNTEAFF
v_gene: TRBV7-9; d_gene: .; j_gene: .; CDR3aa: CASSLDGTSEQYF
v_gene: TRBV14; d_gene: .; j_gene: TRBJ1-1; CDR3aa: CASSRVDTEAFF
v_gene: TRBV9; d_gene: .; j_gene: TRBJ2-7; CDR3aa: CASSPPSGGGTYEQYF
v_gene: TRBV7-9; d_gene: .; j_gene: TRBJ2-3; CDR3aa: CSSSSGLSRDTQYF
v_gene: TRBV5-1; d_gene: .; j_gene: TRBJ2-1; CDR3aa: CASSLGQGYNEQFF
v_gene: TRBV14; d_gene: .; j_gene: TRBJ2-5; CDR3aa: CASSHSNQETQYF
v_gene: TRBV15; d_gene: .; j_gene: TRBJ1-2; CDR3aa: CATSRPGVGGYTF
v_gene: TRBV19; d_gene: .; j_gene: TRBJ2-7; CDR3aa: CASSIVPGTYEQYF
v_gene: TRBV9; d_gene: TRBD2; j_gene: TRBJ2-2; CDR3aa: CASSFSASGSGGNTGELFF
v_gene: TRBV7-8; d_gene: .; j_gene: TRBJ2-1; CDR3aa: CASSSSGLEQFF
v_gene: TRBV29-1; d_gene: .; j_gene: TRBJ1-1; CDR3aa: CSVRQGNEAFF
v_gene: TRBV28; d_gene: TRBD2; j_gene: TRBJ2-7; CDR3aa: CASSSPRLAGANEQYF
v_gene: TRBV19; d_gene: TRBD1; j_gene: TRBJ2-1; CDR3aa: CASTAGQGYNEQFF
v_gene: TRBV2; d_gene: TRBD1; j_gene: TRBJ2-7; CDR3aa: CASRGGQGASYEQYF
v_gene: TRBV6-5; d_gene: .; j_gene: TRBJ1-5; CDR3aa: CASSYSTASGGQPQHF